The 10 T cell receptor beta chains below were found in one sample sequenced in a study of blood T cell repertoires in COVID-19. Here immunoSEQ multiplex PCR was the method, and the copy in TCRdb shows in-frame clones only, minus some. Among tens of thousands of clones, about 86% were seen once, and the ten largest hold approximately 4.2%. Input material: peripheral blood. The receptor set was obtained from a man aged 50 to 59 with acute or convalescent COVID-19.

V is TRBV25-1 and J is TRBJ2-1; D uncertain. CDR3 size: 13 residues. V was shortened by 4 bases and J by 0 bases, with 4 bases between the two germline ends. Germline CDR1 reads MGHDK; CDR2 reads SYGVNS. The CDR3 region is CASSGGSYNEQFF. The CDR3 DNA is TGTGCCAGCAGTGGAGGCTCCTACAATGAGCAGTTCTTC.

The genes are TRBV19 and TRBJ1-5, with D perhaps matching TRBD1 (5 bases). The CDR3 consists of 16 residues. Germline CDR1 LNHDA, CDR2 SQIVND (reference sequence). Trimming took 0 bases from V and 4 from J, leaving 13 bases between them. The CDR3 coding sequence is TGTGCCAGTAGTATAGACTTCGTTGACAGAAATCAGCCCCAGCATTTT. Protein product: CASSIDFVDRNQPQHF.

The chain links TRBV5-4 to TRBJ2-2; the match to TRBD2 covers 8 bases. The CDR3 is 16 amino acids. V lost 0 bases and J lost 2; bases outside the gene matches: 3. Germline CDR1 reads SGHNT; CDR2 reads YYREEE (reference sequence). The CDR3: CASSLVSGSNTGELFF. The CDR3 DNA sequence: TGTGCCAGCAGCTTGGTAAGCGGGAGTAACACCGGGGAGCTGTTTTTT.

The rearrangement links TRBV3-1 (or the pseudogene TRBV3-2) to TRBJ1-2, with TRBD1 matching 10 bases. The J segment lost 1 base and the V segment lost 1 base, leaving 6 bases of the junction unmatched. This CDR3 comprises 17 residues. The V gene's germline CDR1 is LGHDT and CDR2 YNNKEL (reference sequence). The CDR3 DNA follows: TGTGCCAGCAGCCAAGCGACAGGGGGCCCAATTAACTATGGCTACACCTTC. Its translation is CASSQATGGPINYGYTF.

The chain employs TRBV7-9 and TRBJ1-5; weak D call: TRBD1 (5 bases). V lost 4 bases and J lost 3, with 10 bases in between. The CDR3 length is 14 residues. In germline, CDR1 is SEHNR, CDR2 FQNEAQ (reference sequence). This CDR3 reads CASSSQADNQPQHF. CDR3 in DNA: TGTGCCAGCAGCTCACAGGCGGACAATCAGCCCCAGCATTTT.

This clone was seen only once. The gene calls are TRBV7-3 and TRBJ2-2; TRBD2 matches at 9 bases. The junction had 4 bases not matched to a gene; V was cut back by 2 bases and J by 6 bases. This CDR3 has 15 residues. CDR1 is SGHTA and CDR2 is FQGTGA in the germline V gene. CDR3 region: CASSLVAGEAGELFF. The CDR3 DNA follows: TGTGCCAGCAGCTTAGTAGCGGGAGAGGCCGGGGAGCTGTTTTTT.

The chain carries TRBV10-3 and TRBJ1-6; a possible D gene is TRBD1 (5 bases). This CDR3 region has 13 residues. Trimming took 7 bases from V and 8 from J, leaving 12 bases between them. Germline V CDR1 and CDR2: ENHRY, SYGVKD. The CDR3 region is CAITGELYSPLHF. Here the CDR3 DNA reads TGTGCCATCACGGGGGAACTCTATTCACCCCTCCACTTT.

V is TRBV6-4 and J is TRBJ1-5; unclear D gene. Germline V gene lookup returns CDR1 MRHNA and CDR2 SNTAGT. V lost 4 bases and J 7 bases, leaving 11 bases between the germline ends. The CDR3 totals 13 residues. The CDR3 nucleotides read TGTGCCAGCAGTGTTCTGGGAGGGCAGCCCCAGCATTTT. Its translation: CASSVLGGQPQHF.

The J gene is TRBJ1-6, the V gene TRBV30; no reliable D call. Germline CDR1 reads GTSNPN; CDR2 reads SVGIG (reference sequence). The length of the CDR3 is 13 residues. Trimming stripped 3 bases from V and 8 bases from J, with 11 bases between. The CDR3 DNA follows: TGTGCCTGGAGCGTCTCTAGGCATTCACCCCTCCACTTT. This encodes CAWSVSRHSPLHF.

This chain's CDR3 is CASSRWASGQETQYF. Here the CDR3 DNA reads TGTGCCAGCAGCCGGTGGGCTAGCGGGCAAGAGACCCAGTACTTC. V gene TRBV3-1 (or the pseudogene TRBV3-2) combines with J gene TRBJ2-5; 8 bases are shared with TRBD2. The CDR3 consists of 15 residues. The germline V gene has CDR1 LGHDT and CDR2 YNNKEL (reference sequence). J was trimmed by 2 bases and V by 4 bases; bases with no gene match: 6.